Each of the 29 T cell receptor beta chains below was sequenced from the same sample in a study of beta chain features in type 1 diabetes. Findings and limits, study-wide: Moderate yet significant TCRB CDR3 shortening was seen in Type 1 diabetes patients in all four CD4+ subsets.

These receptors' targets are unknown. Expressed TCRB transcripts were sequenced because the entire RNA isolate underwent reverse transcription. Sequencing used immunoSEQ multiplex PCR; TCRdb keeps in-frame clones, though not all of them. The table has more than 20,000 clones, roughly 45% seen once. Specimen: stem cell memory CD4+ T cells from blood. The receptors were gathered from a man aged 30 to 39 with type 1 diabetes.

The genes are TRBV5-1 and TRBJ2-7, with no clear D. This CDR3 contains 14 residues. V dropped 4 bases and J dropped 5 bases, with 16 bases sitting between them. Looked up from germline, CDR1 is SGHRS and CDR2 is YFSETQ. The CDR3 reads CASSPAVPPNEQYF. CDR3 nucleotide sequence: TGCGCCAGCAGCCCGGCGGTCCCGCCGAACGAGCAGTACTTC.

V is TRBV12-5 and J is TRBJ1-1, with D possibly TRBD1 on 5 matching bases. Trimming left V 2 bases short and J 4 bases short, with 11 bases between. The CDR3 is 14 amino acids. CDR1 LGHNT and CDR2 FRNRAP come from the germline V gene. The CDR3 bases are TGTGCTAGTGGTTTGCGGGGGAGCGGCACTGAAGCTTTCTTT. It yields the protein CASGLRGSGTEAFF.

The J gene is TRBJ2-1, the V gene TRBV5-6; D possibly corresponds to TRBD2 (7 bases). This CDR3 contains 18 residues. Germline V gene sequence: CDR1 SGHDT, CDR2 YYEEEE. V was pared by 2 bases and J by 0 bases, with 18 bases between. The CDR3 sequence: CASSFTERGGSSYNEQFF. In nucleotides, the CDR3 is TGTGCCAGCAGCTTCACGGAGAGGGGGGGGAGCTCCTACAATGAGCAGTTCTTC.

The chain couples TRBV19 to TRBJ2-5; 7 bases line up with TRBD1. This CDR3 contains 14 residues. V shed 5 bases, J shed 7 bases, and the junction held 10 bases outside the gene matches. CDR1 and CDR2 from the germline V gene are LNHDA and SQIVND (reference sequence). The CDR3 sequence: CASSPGTATGTQYF. DNA of the CDR3: TGTGCCAGTAGTCCAGGGACAGCGACGGGGACCCAGTACTTC.

The V and J genes are TRBV29-1 and TRBJ2-7; 10 bases agree with TRBD2. Germline CDR1 is SQVTM and CDR2 is ANQGSEA. Trimming removed 4 bases from V and 2 bases from J; junction bases left unmatched: 11. This CDR3 is built from 16 residues. CDR3 sequence (DNA): TGCAGCGTTGGGGTCTTCCCAGCGGGAGGGCCCTACGAGCAGTACTTC. It codes for CSVGVFPAGGPYEQYF.

The V gene is TRBV14, the J gene TRBJ2-3, with a tentative D call TRBD2 (5 bases). V dropped 0 bases and J dropped 1 base, with 11 bases sitting between them. The CDR3 covers 16 residues. CDR1 is SGHDN and CDR2 is FVKESK in the germline V gene. The CDR3 DNA sequence: TGTGCCAGCAGCCAAGAACCGCTAGCCGGCACAGATACGCAGTATTTT. Its translation: CASSQEPLAGTDTQYF.

This clone was detected only a few times. The V gene is TRBV5-1, the J gene TRBJ2-3; a weak D match, TRBD2 (7 bases). CDR1 and CDR2 from the germline V gene are SGHRS and YFSETQ. CDR3 length: 16 residues. V was cut by 4 bases and J by 1 base, with 16 bases left in between. The CDR3 here is CASSPDGGRGTDTQYF. In DNA, the CDR3 is TGCGCCAGCAGCCCGGACGGGGGGCGAGGCACAGATACGCAGTATTTT.

Only a few counts were recorded for this clone. The V call is TRBV11-3, the J call TRBJ1-5; the D is unclear. CDR1 and CDR2 from the germline V gene are SGHNT and YENEEA. Trimming left V 6 bases short and J 2 bases short, with 8 bases between. The CDR3 has 13 residues. The CDR3 bases are TGTGCCAGCAGGGGAGGTGGCAATCAGCCCCAGCATTTT. Translation: CASRGGGNQPQHF. Using reference TRBV11-3 and TRBJ1-5 for the parts outside the CDR3, the full variable domain is EAGVVQSPRYKIIEKKQPVAFWCNPISGHNTLYWYLQNLGQGPELLIRYENEEAVDDSQLPKDRFSAERLKGVDSTLKIQPAELGDSAVYLCASRGGGNQPQHFGDGTRLSIL.

CDR3 sequence (DNA): TGCGCCAGCAGTAAAGGGACAGGTGAGCAGTACTTC. This gives the protein CASSKGTGEQYF. The J gene is TRBJ2-5, the V gene TRBV5-1; 8 positions match TRBD1. Germline trimming cut 5 bases from V and 11 bases from J; bases unmatched to any gene: 8. Germline-derived CDR1 and CDR2 are SGHRS and YFSETQ. This CDR3 has 12 amino acids.

V and J are TRBV15 and TRBJ2-5, with D perhaps TRBD2 (6 bases). CDR3 size: 15 residues. Germline V gene lookup returns CDR1 LNHNV and CDR2 YYDKDF (reference sequence). V shed 5 bases and J shed 5 bases, with 18 bases lying between them. CDR3 residues: CATSDGLPGVETQYF. CDR3 DNA sequence: TGTGCCACCAGCGACGGTCTACCGGGAGTGGAGACCCAGTACTTC.

Comment on this clone: Compared with germline, one end of the junction differs, possibly owing to a read error. The rearrangement joins TRBV7-7 to TRBJ2-3; TRBD2 aligns across 7 bases. CDR1 is SSHAT and CDR2 is FNYEAQ in the germline V gene (reference sequence). There are 14 residues in the CDR3. The CDR3 DNA reads as TGTGCTAGCAGCTTGAGTGGGGGGGCAGATACGCAGTATTTT. The encoded protein is CASSLSGGADTQYF.

This chain uses TRBV6-6 with TRBJ1-5; D is unresolved. The germline CDR1 and CDR2 sequences are MNHNY and SVGAGI (reference sequence). The CDR3 sequence is 11 residues long. V lost 8 bases and J lost 11, with 13 bases in between. This CDR3 is CASGSGYSQHF. CDR3 bases: TGTGCCAGCGGCTCGGGGTATTCCCAGCATTTT.

This clone showed up just a few times. V and J are TRBV25-1 and TRBJ1-1; a weak D match, TRBD1 (5 bases). The CDR3 runs 14 residues. Germline assignment: CDR1 MGHDK and CDR2 SYGVNS. Trimming pared 3 bases from V and 1 base from J, leaving 9 bases between. DNA of the CDR3: TGTGCCAGCAGTGAGGAGGGGAGGAACACTGAAGCTTTCTTT. Translating it yields CASSEEGRNTEAFF.

The chain combines TRBV4-1 with TRBJ1-4; weak D call: TRBD1 (6 bases). The CDR3 sequence is 14 residues long. With 3 bases removed from V and 8 bases from J, the gap between germline ends came to 13 bases. Germline CDR1 reads MGHRA; CDR2 reads YSYEKL. CDR3 sequence reads: CASSQLTGREKLFF. The CDR3 nucleotides read TGCGCCAGCAGCCAGCTTACAGGGCGAGAAAAACTGTTTTTT.

The J gene is TRBJ1-1, the V gene TRBV29-1; D not resolved. V gave up 3 bases and J gave up 1 base, with 9 bases separating them. Germline CDR1 is SQVTM and CDR2 is ANQGSEA. The CDR3 contains 13 residues. The CDR3 DNA sequence: TGCAGCGTTGATGGGCTAGCGAACACTGAAGCTTTCTTT. Amino acid sequence: CSVDGLANTEAFF.

The chain employs TRBV10-3 and TRBJ1-4, with D uncertain. V was pared by 7 bases and J by 0 bases, with 9 bases between. Germline-derived CDR1 and CDR2 are ENHRY and SYGVKD. CDR3 length: 14 amino acids. The CDR3 DNA reads TGTGCCATCACGAGGGATCCAACTAATGAAAAACTGTTTTTT. Translating gives CAITRDPTNEKLFF.

This sequence joins TRBV30 and TRBJ2-3; D may be TRBD1 (6 bases). Trimming pared 1 base from V and 4 bases from J, leaving 12 bases between. Germline values: CDR1 GTSNPN, CDR2 SVGIG (reference sequence). The length of the CDR3 is 14 residues. The CDR3 region is CAWSAGGGSDTQYF. The DNA of the CDR3 is TGTGCCTGGAGTGCCGGTGGGGGCTCAGATACGCAGTATTTT.

The CDR3 is CASSDLTSGGDTQYF. For the CDR3, the DNA is TGTGCCAGCAGTGATCTTACTAGCGGGGGAGATACGCAGTATTTT. The genes are TRBV25-1 and TRBJ2-3, with TRBD2 matching 11 bases. The junction had 4 bases not matched to a gene; V was cut back by 3 bases and J by 5 bases. CDR3 length: 15 amino acids. Germline CDR1 MGHDK, CDR2 SYGVNS.

The J gene is TRBJ2-3, the V gene TRBV29-1; 8 nucleotides match TRBD2. Per germline, CDR1 SQVTM and CDR2 ANQGSEA. There are 16 residues in the CDR3. V trimming: 2 bases; J trimming: 0 bases; junction bases outside the gene matches: 7. The CDR3 DNA reads as TGCAGCGTTGAACGGGAGGGCGGTACTAGCACAGATACGCAGTATTTT. This encodes CSVEREGGTSTDTQYF.

This clone was observed once. This chain joins TRBV29-1 and TRBJ1-1; D possibly corresponds to TRBD1 (5 bases). Trimming took 5 bases from V and 1 from J, leaving 14 bases between them. This CDR3 contains 14 residues. CDR1 SQVTM and CDR2 ANQGSEA come from the germline V gene. The CDR3 DNA reads TGCAGCGTTCGTAGGGGTTCGGCGAACACTGAAGCTTTCTTT. Translation: CSVRRGSANTEAFF.

The genes are TRBV11-1 and TRBJ1-1, with 8 bases identical to TRBD1. Per germline, CDR1 SGHAT and CDR2 FQDESV (reference sequence). CDR3 size: 13 residues. The V and J ends lost 4 bases and 4 bases, in that order; junction bases with no gene match: 2. CDR3: CASSSTGATEAFF. CDR3 DNA: TGTGCCAGCAGCTCGACAGGGGCCACTGAAGCTTTCTTT. Full variable domain (outside the CDR3, taken from reference TRBV11-1 and TRBJ1-1): EAEVAQSPRYKITEKSQAVAFWCDPISGHATLYWYRQILGQGPELLVQFQDESVVDDSQLPKDRFSAERLKGVDSTLKIQPAELGDSAMYLCASSSTGATEAFFGQGTRLTVV.

This clone was seen more than once but under ten times. The chain employs TRBV29-1 and TRBJ1-2; D not resolved. V lost 0 bases and J 8 bases, leaving 16 bases between the germline ends. The CDR3 runs to 14 residues. Germline CDR1 and CDR2: SQVTM and ANQGSEA. The CDR3 bases are TGCAGCGTTGAAGATCGGACTCCGGCGCAGGGCTACACCTTC. As protein: CSVEDRTPAQGYTF.

CDR3 nucleotide sequence: TGTGCCAGCAGTTCGGGACTAGCGGGCACAGATACGCAGTATTTT. It codes for CASSSGLAGTDTQYF. This chain joins TRBV6-1 and TRBJ2-3; 11 bases fit TRBD2. The CDR3 loop spans 15 amino acids. The J segment lost 1 base and the V segment lost 5 bases, leaving 2 bases of the junction unmatched. The germline CDR1 and CDR2 sequences are MNHNS and SASEGT.

The chain combines TRBV9 with TRBJ2-7, with a possible D match to TRBD2 (6 bases). With 0 bases removed from V and 4 bases from J, the gap between germline ends came to 11 bases. The V gene's germline CDR1 is SGDLS and CDR2 YYNGEE. The CDR3 length is 14 residues. CDR3 protein: CASSVASDGYEQYF. CDR3 bases: TGTGCCAGCAGCGTAGCTAGCGATGGATACGAGCAGTACTTC.

The rearrangement uses TRBV5-1 and TRBJ2-7, with 11 bases fitting TRBD2. V was clipped by 4 bases and J by 6 bases; unmatched bases: 9. The CDR3 totals 15 residues. Germline values: CDR1 SGHRS, CDR2 YFSETQ. The CDR3 DNA reads as TGCGCCAGCAGCCTAGCGGGGGGCCCCTTCGGCGAGCAGTACTTC. This encodes CASSLAGGPFGEQYF.

Only a few counts were recorded for this clone. This chain uses TRBV18 with TRBJ1-1; a possible D gene is TRBD1 (5 bases). CDR1 is KGHSH and CDR2 is LQKENI in the germline V gene. This CDR3 region has 14 residues. Trimming cost V 4 bases and J 4 bases, with 13 bases left between them. DNA for the CDR3: TGTGCCAGCTCACTTCCCGTCGGGGGCACTGAAGCTTTCTTT. As protein: CASSLPVGGTEAFF.

The genes are TRBV5-4 and TRBJ2-1; D gene unclear. Germline lookup yields CDR1 SGHNT and CDR2 YYREEE (reference sequence). With 2 bases removed from V and 5 bases from J, the gap between germline ends came to 11 bases. The CDR3 runs 14 residues. CDR3 residues: CASSFPRVDNEQFF. The CDR3 DNA follows: TGTGCCAGCAGCTTTCCTCGGGTGGACAATGAGCAGTTCTTC.

In its sample, this clone was seen a few times. This chain joins TRBV5-8 and TRBJ2-3; 12 nucleotides line up with TRBD2. Germline lookup yields CDR1 SGHTS and CDR2 YDEGEE. With V trimmed by 7 bases and J by 6 bases, 0 bases remained unmatched. The CDR3 consists of 12 residues. The CDR3 DNA follows: TGTGCCAGCGGACTAGCGGGGGATACGCAGTATTTT. Translated: CASGLAGDTQYF.

This chain joins TRBV7-9 and TRBJ2-3, with D unresolved. The CDR3 totals 12 residues. Between the trimmed V and J ends, which lost 6 bases and 2 bases, there was a span of 6 bases. In germline, CDR1 is SEHNR, CDR2 FQNEAQ (reference sequence). This CDR3 reads CASRYYTDTQYF. The DNA for the CDR3 is TGTGCCAGCAGATACTACACAGATACGCAGTATTTT.